This T cell receptor beta chain originates from a study of CD8+CD57+ T cells in acquired aplastic anemia (dated by TCRdb to 2017 to 2018). Concerning the study at large: DNA extracted from sorted CD4+ and CD8+ cells had a mean of roughly 3.3 ug, with a range of about 0.2 to 30 ug. The paper's findings and limits, for the study overall: Although 25 to 30 CD8+ CDR3 sequences were shared by patients and controls, these sequences appeared highly expressed in patients and within the immunodominant clones of patients. Patients and healthy controls showed no significant difference in CD8+ Simpson's diversity (P=0.060).

TCR beta VDJ combination and CDR3 sequence profiling used genomic DNA as the template. TCR repertoire sequencing was run on an Illumina HiSeq 2000. Concerning the study's data processing: Repertoires were assessed using TRBV/TRBJ rearrangement plots, CDR3 size and DJ length profiles, and Simpson's diversity index. The most abundant DNA sequence in the deep sequencing data was defined as the immunodominant clone. CDR3 amino acid sequences were screened for sharing across subjects and compared with published repertoires and the VDJdb database. TCRdb handled the public reads itself, with Q25 trimming in fastp and clone calling in MiXCR, and kept productive beta chains. For every CDR3 protein sequence, its rows merge into one entry that carries the most common genes and DNA. Clone size and V and J calls follow TCRdb, not the original study. The table for this sample lists 150,000 to 200,000 distinct CDR3 sequences; around 65% of them were counted only once. The ten largest clones represent 40% to 55% of the sample.

The CDR3 spans 16 residues, from the cysteine through the phenylalanine. The kept DNA is CDR3 alone, 48 bases in frame from the first base. V was cut back by 6 bases and J by 1 base, leaving a gap of 18 bases between them. In the study, sorted CD4+ and CD8+ blood T cells from patients with severe aplastic anemia and from healthy subjects underwent deep sequencing of TCR repertoires. Ficoll-Paque density gradient centrifugation was used to isolate peripheral blood mononuclear cells. Before DNA was extracted, CD4+ and CD8+ T cells were sorted using either FACS or magnetic beads. This clonotype was recorded a few times. The target of this receptor is not known. No base-level quality is on record; no much larger clone is a single base apart.

The receptor was isolated from a human donor with severe aplastic anemia or a healthy control (not recorded which). The chain is encoded by TRBV12-3 or TRBV12-4 joined to TRBJ2-5, with the D assignment possibly TRBD1 or TRBD2, given 6 matching bases for each. Sample: sorted CD4+, CD8+, or CD8+CD57+ T cells (not recorded which) from PBMCs. The bases read TGTGCCAGCAGCGGGGGACATCTCGGAGGCCAAGAGACCCAGTACTTC. Translation gives CASSGGHLGGQETQYF.